The rows below give T cell receptor beta chains drawn from one sample of a study of blood T cells in healthy people across ages. TCRdb independently ran MiXCR on the 5' RACE reads; one entry per CDR3 protein. The sample lists around 1,100,000 distinct CDR3 sequences; roughly two fifths were seen once. The sequencing input was blood. The receptors were sampled from a young man in good health. The CDR3 runs from the conserved cysteine through the conserved F or W. The D gene is left open where the match is weak. Only some rows state a clone size, as once, few, many or a class for expanded clones.

TGCAGTGCTTATCTTACAGGGTCTCGTGGCTACACCTTC | CSAYLTGSRGYTF | TRBV20-1 | . | TRBJ1-2 | .
TGTGCCAGCAGCTTAGATGCAGGCGGCGGGGAAAAACTGTTTTTT | CASSLDAGGGEKLFF | TRBV7-6 | . | TRBJ1-4 | .
TGTGCCAGCAGCGTCTTACCGGGTCCCCCTGGGAATGAGCAGTTCTTC | CASSVLPGPPGNEQFF | TRBV5-6 | . | TRBJ2-1 | few
TGTGCCAGCAGCTATGCCGGGACTACTAAGGTCGATGAGCAGTTCTTC | CASSYAGTTKVDEQFF | TRBV7-2 | TRBD2 | TRBJ2-1 | once
TGTGCCAGTGTGACAGGGAGGAATGAGCAGTTCTTC | CASVTGRNEQFF | TRBV28 | . | TRBJ2-1 | few
TGCAGTGCTAGAGTCCCCAGCGGGGGAGGGAGTGAGCAGTTCTTC | CSARVPSGGGSEQFF | TRBV20-1 | TRBD2 | TRBJ2-1 | .
TGTGCCAGCAGTGAACAAGAAGGGGACAGGCCCCAAGAGACCCAGTACTTC | CASSEQEGDRPQETQYF | TRBV6-1 | TRBD1 | TRBJ2-5 | .
TGTGCCAGCATGAAAGGACTAGCGGGGGGCACCGGGGAGCTGTTTTTT | CASMKGLAGGTGELFF | TRBV6-1 | TRBD2 | TRBJ2-2 | few
TGTGCCAGCAGCCGTAGCGGGGGGAACACCGGGGAGCTGTTTTTT | CASSRSGGNTGELFF | TRBV12-3/TRBV12-4 | TRBD2 | TRBJ2-2 | .
TGCAGCGTTGTCTCTAGCGGGGGCGGAGATACGCAGTATTTT | CSVVSSGGGDTQYF | TRBV29-1 | TRBD2 | TRBJ2-3 | .
TGTGCCAGCAGCCCCCTTGGGACGGACGGCGGGCGAGCTTTCTTT | CASSPLGTDGGRAFF | TRBV3-1 | . | TRBJ1-1 | few
TGCAGTGCTAGAACCCGCTGGACAGCTGAAGCTTTCTTT | CSARTRWTAEAFF | TRBV20-1 | . | TRBJ1-1 | .
TGCAGTGCTAGAGACGTCAGGTTACTGAACACTGAAGCTTTCTTT | CSARDVRLLNTEAFF | TRBV20-1 | . | TRBJ1-1 | once
TGCAGCGGAGGTGGAGATACGCAGTATTTT | CSGGGDTQYF | TRBV29-1 | . | TRBJ2-3 | .
TGTGCCAGCAGTTACGGTAGATACGCCAACTATGGCTACACCTTC | CASSYGRYANYGYTF | TRBV6-2/TRBV6-3 | . | TRBJ1-2 | .
TGTGCCAGCAGTTTATTAGCGGGGGGGCGACAGAATGAGCAGTTCTTC | CASSLLAGGRQNEQFF | TRBV27 | TRBD2 | TRBJ2-1 | .
TGCGCCAGCAGCCAAGATTGGGGGGAGGACACTGTAGCTTTCTTT | CASSQDWGEDTVAFF | TRBV4-3 | . | TRBJ1-1 | .
TGTGCCAGCAGTTACTCGTACACTAGCTCCTACAATGAGCAGTTCTTC | CASSYSYTSSYNEQFF | TRBV6-5 | . | TRBJ2-1 | .
TGCGCCAGCAGCCAAGATGACGGCGGAAATGAGCAGTTCTTC | CASSQDDGGNEQFF | TRBV4-3 | . | TRBJ2-1 | .
TGTGCCAGCAGCCAAGTATCCGACAGCGCGCTCTACAATGAGCAGTTCTTC | CASSQVSDSALYNEQFF | TRBV3-1 | . | TRBJ2-1 | .
TGTGCCTGGAGTTCTCAGGGGACCCAGTACTTC | CAWSSQGTQYF | TRBV30 | . | TRBJ2-5 | .
TGTGCCATCAGTCAGGGAAACTATGGCTACACCTTC | CAISQGNYGYTF | TRBV10-3 | . | TRBJ1-2 | few
TGTGCCAGCAGTCACCCCACTAGAGGAGCACACAAGGTCACAGATACGCAGTATTTT | CASSHPTRGAHKVTDTQYF | TRBV6-2/TRBV6-3 | . | TRBJ2-3 | .
TGTGCCAGCAGGAGATCAGGGGAAGAATCCTACGAGCAGTACTTC | CASRRSGEESYEQYF | TRBV27 | . | TRBJ2-7 | .
TGTGCCCGCGAGGGAGATACGCAGTATTTT | CAREGDTQYF | TRBV30 | . | TRBJ2-3 | few
TGTGCCATCAGTGAGACAGGGACGACTGAGCAGTTCTTC | CAISETGTTEQFF | TRBV10-3 | . | TRBJ2-1 | .
TGTGCCAGCAGCCAAGTTGATATGGGGGCCAACGTCCTGACTTTC | CASSQVDMGANVLTF | TRBV4-2 | . | TRBJ2-6 | .
TGTGCCAGCAGTCCCCGGGACACCACTAGCACAGATACGCAGTATTTT | CASSPRDTTSTDTQYF | TRBV27 | . | TRBJ2-3 | .
TGCGCCAGCAGCCAAGTTGGTATGGTGAACACTGAAGCTTTCTTT | CASSQVGMVNTEAFF | TRBV4-1 | . | TRBJ1-1 | .